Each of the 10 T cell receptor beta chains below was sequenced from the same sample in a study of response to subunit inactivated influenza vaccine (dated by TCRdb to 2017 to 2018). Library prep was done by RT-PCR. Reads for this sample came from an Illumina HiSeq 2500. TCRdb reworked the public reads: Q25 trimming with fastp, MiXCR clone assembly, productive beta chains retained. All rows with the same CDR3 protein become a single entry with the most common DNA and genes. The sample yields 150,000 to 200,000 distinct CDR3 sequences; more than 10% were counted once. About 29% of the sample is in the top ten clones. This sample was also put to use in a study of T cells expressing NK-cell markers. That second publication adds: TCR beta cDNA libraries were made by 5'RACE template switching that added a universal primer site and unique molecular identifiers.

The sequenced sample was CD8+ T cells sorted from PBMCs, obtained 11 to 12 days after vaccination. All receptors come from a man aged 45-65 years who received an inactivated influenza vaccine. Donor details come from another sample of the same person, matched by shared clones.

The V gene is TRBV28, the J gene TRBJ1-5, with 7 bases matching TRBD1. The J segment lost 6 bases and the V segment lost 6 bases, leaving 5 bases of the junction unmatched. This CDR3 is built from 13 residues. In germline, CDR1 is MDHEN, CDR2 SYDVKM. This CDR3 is CASSPRGGQPQHF. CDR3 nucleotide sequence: TGTGCCAGCAGCCCCAGGGGGGGTCAGCCCCAGCATTTT.

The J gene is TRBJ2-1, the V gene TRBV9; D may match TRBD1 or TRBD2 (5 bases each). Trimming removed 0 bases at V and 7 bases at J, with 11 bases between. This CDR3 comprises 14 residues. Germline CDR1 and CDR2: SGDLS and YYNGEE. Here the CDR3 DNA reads TGTGCCAGCAGCGTAGGCCCGAGGGGTAATGAGCAGTTCTTC. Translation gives CASSVGPRGNEQFF.

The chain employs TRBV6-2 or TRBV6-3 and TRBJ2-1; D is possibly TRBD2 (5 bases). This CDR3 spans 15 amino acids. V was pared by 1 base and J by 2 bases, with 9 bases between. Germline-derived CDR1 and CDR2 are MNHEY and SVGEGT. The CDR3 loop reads CASSYLEVPYNEQFF. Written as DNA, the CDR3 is TGTGCCAGCAGTTACTTGGAGGTGCCCTACAATGAGCAGTTCTTC.

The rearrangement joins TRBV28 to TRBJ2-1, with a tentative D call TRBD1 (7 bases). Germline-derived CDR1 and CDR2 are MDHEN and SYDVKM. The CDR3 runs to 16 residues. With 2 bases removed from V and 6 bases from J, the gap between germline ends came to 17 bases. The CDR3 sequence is CASSLDPRGVVNEQFF. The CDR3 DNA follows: TGTGCCAGCAGTTTAGACCCCAGGGGGGTCGTCAATGAGCAGTTCTTC.

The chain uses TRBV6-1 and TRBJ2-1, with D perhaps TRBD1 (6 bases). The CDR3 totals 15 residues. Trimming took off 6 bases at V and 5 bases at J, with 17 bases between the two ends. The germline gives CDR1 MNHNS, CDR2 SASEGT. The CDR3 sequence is CASSPARQGHNEQFF. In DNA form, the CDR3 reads TGTGCCAGCAGCCCGGCACGGCAGGGGCACAATGAGCAGTTCTTC.

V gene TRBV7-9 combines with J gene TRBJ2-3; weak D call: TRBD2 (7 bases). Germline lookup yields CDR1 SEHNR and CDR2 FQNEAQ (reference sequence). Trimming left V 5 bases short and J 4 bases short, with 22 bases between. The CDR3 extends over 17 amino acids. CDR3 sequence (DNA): TGTGCCAGCAGCCCCAATCACGGGGGGCCTGGGGCAGATACGCAGTATTTT. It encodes CASSPNHGGPGADTQYF.

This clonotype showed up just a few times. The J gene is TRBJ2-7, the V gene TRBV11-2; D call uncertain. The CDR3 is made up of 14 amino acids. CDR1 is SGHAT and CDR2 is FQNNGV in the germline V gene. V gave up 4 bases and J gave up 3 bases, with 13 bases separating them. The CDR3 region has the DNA TGTGCCAGCAGCTGGAGTAGCTCTCTCTACGAGCAGTACTTC. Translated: CASSWSSSLYEQYF.

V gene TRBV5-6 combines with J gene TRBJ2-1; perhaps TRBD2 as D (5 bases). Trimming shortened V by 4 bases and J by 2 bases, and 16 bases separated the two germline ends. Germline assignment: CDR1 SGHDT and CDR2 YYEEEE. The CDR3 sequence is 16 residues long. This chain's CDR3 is CASSLAGPRAYNEQFF. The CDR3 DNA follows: TGTGCCAGCAGCCTGGCCGGTCCGAGGGCCTACAATGAGCAGTTCTTC.

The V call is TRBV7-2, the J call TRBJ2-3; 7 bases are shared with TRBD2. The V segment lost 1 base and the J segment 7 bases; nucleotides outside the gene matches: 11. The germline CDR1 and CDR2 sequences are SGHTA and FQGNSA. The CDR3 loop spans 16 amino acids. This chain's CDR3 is CASSLELARIINTQYF. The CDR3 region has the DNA TGTGCCAGCAGCTTAGAACTAGCGAGGATAATAAATACGCAGTATTTT.

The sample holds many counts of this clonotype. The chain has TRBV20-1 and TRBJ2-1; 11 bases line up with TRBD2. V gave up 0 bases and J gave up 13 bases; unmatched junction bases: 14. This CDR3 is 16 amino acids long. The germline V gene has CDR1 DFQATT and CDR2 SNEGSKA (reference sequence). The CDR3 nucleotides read TGCAGTGCTAGAGACCTTGGACTAGCGGGTAGTAGTTCACAGTTCTTC. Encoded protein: CSARDLGLAGSSSQFF.